The rows below give T cell receptor beta chains drawn from one sample of a study of cytomegalovirus exposure and HLA in healthy donors. TCRdb's table, derived via immunoSEQ multiplex PCR, lists solely in-frame clones and lacks some. This listing includes about 130,000 clones. Source material: PBMCs. These receptor sequences come from a woman aged 60-75 years in good health and CMV-seronegative. The conserved cysteine and the conserved F or W are not part of the CDR3 here.

v_call: TRBV6-5; cdr3_aa: ASASGTKSWQY
v_call: TRBV28; cdr3_aa: ASSPGGAERSGEQY
v_call: TRBV6-1; cdr3_aa: ASSAQGNTEAF
v_call: TRBV5-8; cdr3_aa: ASSLGPQAAYEQY
v_call: TRBV5-6; cdr3_aa: ASSLPGGIYGYT
v_call: TRBV6-1; cdr3_aa: ASNVQQYSNQPQH
v_call: TRBV2; cdr3_aa: ASSDLTGDNEQF
v_call: TRBV5-1; cdr3_aa: ASSAGQGANIQY
v_call: TRBV7-2; cdr3_aa: ASSFGGILRSGEQF
v_call: TRBV6-1; cdr3_aa: ASRDYLDYGYT
v_call: TRBV27; cdr3_aa: ASSLAGGTGEQF
v_call: TRBV10-1; cdr3_aa: ASSDDSGDEQF
v_call: TRBV7-2; cdr3_aa: ASSLTSGGYEQY
v_call: TRBV2; cdr3_aa: ASSDRPVGLPGELF
v_call: TRBV2; cdr3_aa: ASSEESGRLDSPLH
v_call: TRBV10-3; cdr3_aa: ATGSGGTLQETQY
v_call: TRBV7-9; cdr3_aa: ASSPSISRSYNEQF
v_call: TRBV6-5; cdr3_aa: ASSYLATGVDSPLH
v_call: TRBV11-2; cdr3_aa: ASSFNSLRLTGTEAF
v_call: TRBV6-1; cdr3_aa: ASWEVGEQY
v_call: TRBV9; cdr3_aa: ASSETTGNTEAF
v_call: TRBV5-1; cdr3_aa: ASSLGRDNEQF
v_call: TRBV7-8; cdr3_aa: ASSLLWSGGADGANVLT
v_call: TRBV6-6; cdr3_aa: ASSYSGDQETQY
v_call: TRBV5-1; cdr3_aa: ASSSGQGGSPLH
v_call: TRBV27; cdr3_aa: ASSGDRGSSEAF
v_call: TRBV28; cdr3_aa: ASSSLGQGGVDEQF
v_call: TRBV2; cdr3_aa: ASTPGTRGYEQY